This T cell receptor beta chain was retrieved from a study of T cells in Graves' hyperthyroidism and ophthalmopathy. General study findings and limits: A model of 13 V-J pairs discriminated ophthalmopathy from stable hyperthyroidism. Most thyroid-expanded clonotypes above 0.001 were also found in blood.

Looked up from germline, CDR1 is MNHNS and CDR2 is SASEGT. The ends lost 6 bases at V and 8 bases at J; junction bases unmatched: 8. The CDR3 has 13 amino acids. From RNA transcripts, TCR beta CDR3 regions were amplified. The HTBI set primed first-round TCR CDR3 RT-PCR. TCRdb reprocessed the multiplex PCR reads with MiXCR, giving one entry per CDR3 protein. The data contain approximately 570,000 distinct CDR3 sequences, 20% of them singletons. A NOSPECS grade of at least 4, a Clinical Activity Score of at least 3 and duration under 3 months were recorded in ophthalmopathy patients. Each diagnosis drew on symptoms, thyroxine, TRAb, thyroid ultrasound and orbital computed tomography findings. About this clonotype itself: What it binds is not known.

The sample comprised blood. The chain links TRBV6-1 to TRBJ1-2, with TRBD1 matching 8 bases. This clonotype was obtained from a man in his forties with Graves' ophthalmopathy. The CDR3 region has the DNA TGTGCCAGCAGCCCTACAGGGGGGTTGGGCTACACCTTC. Its protein product is CASSPTGGLGYTF.